What follows are 8 T cell receptor beta chains derived from one specimen sequenced in a study of blood T cell repertoires in COVID-19. The assay was immunoSEQ multiplex PCR, and TCRdb's table has in-frame clones only and misses some. The table has 150,000 to 200,000 clones, 85% to 90% seen once; the top ten hold approximately 6%. Sequences were obtained from peripheral blood. All receptors come from a man in his forties with active or convalescent COVID-19.

The chain combines TRBV15 with TRBJ2-1; the match to TRBD1 covers 9 bases. V dropped 5 bases and J dropped 8; count of bases not matched to a gene: 13. Per germline, CDR1 LNHNV and CDR2 YYDKDF (reference sequence). This CDR3 region has 16 residues. CDR3 loop: CATSRNSGTGSHEQFF. The CDR3 nucleotides read TGTGCCACCAGCCGAAACTCCGGGACAGGGTCACATGAGCAGTTCTTC.

About this clone: Other DNA sequences in this sample translate to the same CDR3. The V call is TRBV18, the J call TRBJ2-3; D gene unclear. In germline, CDR1 is KGHSH, CDR2 LQKENI. V was pared by 6 bases and J by 3 bases, with 7 bases between. CDR3 length equals 12 residues. The CDR3 region is CASSPTTDTQYF. In DNA form, the CDR3 reads TGTGCCAGCTCTCCGACTACAGATACGCAGTATTTT.

The chain couples TRBV9 to TRBJ2-5; 8 nucleotides match TRBD2. Per the germline V gene, CDR1 is SGDLS and CDR2 is YYNGEE. This CDR3 contains 12 residues. V lost 5 bases, J lost 5 bases, and 2 bases stayed unmatched. CDR3 residues: CASSSGAETQYF. In DNA, the CDR3 is TGTGCCAGCAGTAGCGGGGCCGAGACCCAGTACTTC. The full variable domain, rest sourced from reference TRBV9 and TRBJ2-5, is DSGVTQTPKHLITATGQRVTLRCSPRSGDLSVYWYQQSLDQGLQFLIQYYNGEERAKGNILERFSAQQFPDLHSELNLSSLELGDSALYFCASSSGAETQYFGPGTRLLVL.

This sequence joins TRBV10-3 and TRBJ1-4; tentative D call: TRBD1 (5 bases). The CDR3 spans 15 residues. Trimming stripped 1 base from V and 6 bases from J, with 12 bases between. The germline gives CDR1 ENHRY, CDR2 SYGVKD. CDR3 in amino acids: CAISELAGPDEKLFF. CDR3 sequence (DNA): TGTGCCATCAGTGAGTTGGCAGGGCCGGATGAAAAACTGTTTTTT.

The V gene is TRBV7-8, the J gene TRBJ2-2, with D perhaps TRBD1 (6 bases). The CDR3 is made up of 15 amino acids. Germline V gene data show CDR1 as SGHVS and CDR2 as FQNEAQ. Deletions cut 1 base from V and 0 bases from J, with 6 bases between. CDR3 in amino acids: CASSLDRANTGELFF. The DNA for the CDR3 is TGTGCCAGCAGCTTAGACAGGGCGAACACCGGGGAGCTGTTTTTT.

The chain joins TRBV5-1 to TRBJ2-1, with 8 bases fitting TRBD2. The CDR3 is 17 amino acids. V lost 0 bases to trimming and J lost 8 bases; unmatched junction nucleotides: 13. The germline V gene encodes CDR1 SGHRS and CDR2 YFSETQ. CDR3 bases: TGCGCCAGCAGCTTGGCCCGGGGTGAGCGGGAGAGATATGAGCAGTTCTTC. It is translated as CASSLARGERERYEQFF.

The CDR3 is CASSPGGARNTEAFF. DNA of the CDR3: TGTGCCAGCAGCCCAGGGGGCGCCAGGAACACTGAAGCTTTCTTT. The V gene is TRBV7-9, the J gene TRBJ1-1; 8 positions match TRBD1. Germline V gene sequence: CDR1 SEHNR, CDR2 FQNEAQ (reference sequence). Trimming took 5 bases from V and 1 from J; bases not matched to a gene: 6. The CDR3 contains 15 residues.

The CDR3, as DNA: TGCAGCGTGGCAGGGACACCCGGGGCCAACGTCCTGACTTTC. This gives the protein CSVAGTPGANVLTF. This sequence joins TRBV29-1 and TRBJ2-6, with TRBD1 as a possible D gene (6 bases). In germline, CDR1 is SQVTM, CDR2 ANQGSEA. The CDR3 is 14 residues long. V was cut by 6 bases and J by 4 bases, with 13 bases left in between.